These 25 T cell receptor beta chains originate from one sample sequenced in a study of blood T cells in healthy people across ages. The authors ran a second PCR of roughly 6 to 12 cycles using a sample-barcoded 5' primer and a J-beta primer mix. A single record per CDR3 protein comes from TCRdb applying MiXCR to the 5' RACE reads. The sample lists about a million distinct CDR3 sequences, roughly half occurring once. Source material: blood. These receptor sequences come from a woman aged 55 to 70 in good health.

The chain joins TRBV4-3 to TRBJ2-1, with D maybe TRBD2 (6 bases). Judging by the DNA end, TRBJ2-7 fits better; the J call may be wrong. Germline-derived CDR1 and CDR2 are LGHNA and YSLEER. The CDR3 covers 14 residues. CDR3 sequence (DNA): TGCGCCAGCAGCCAAGGACTAGGTTCCAATGAGCAGTACTTC. Its translation is CASSQGLGSNEQYF.

V is TRBV7-9 and J is TRBJ2-5; no clear D gene. This CDR3 contains 14 residues. Germline V gives CDR1 SEHNR, CDR2 FQNEAQ (reference sequence). With 0 bases removed from V and 2 bases from J, the gap between germline ends came to 7 bases. The CDR3 loop reads CASSLALNQETQYF. The CDR3 region has the DNA TGTGCCAGCAGCTTAGCGCTGAATCAAGAGACCCAGTACTTC. The full variable domain, with the rest looked up from reference TRBV7-9 and TRBJ2-5, is DTGVSQNPRHKITKRGQNVTFRCDPISEHNRLYWYRQTLGQGPEFLTYFQNEAQLEKSRLLSDRFSAERPKGSFSTLEIQRTEQGDSAMYLCASSLALNQETQYFGPGTRLLVL.

This chain connects TRBV11-1 to TRBJ1-2; D gene uncertain. CDR3 length: 14 amino acids. The germline V gene encodes CDR1 SGHAT and CDR2 FQDESV (reference sequence). Trimming took off 5 bases at V and 1 base at J, with 11 bases between the two ends. CDR3 in amino acids: CASSRLSGNYGYTF. CDR3 nucleotides: TGTGCCAGCAGCCGGCTAAGCGGTAACTATGGCTACACCTTC. The full variable domain, in which reference TRBV11-1 and TRBJ1-2 provide the parts outside the CDR3, is EAEVAQSPRYKITEKSQAVAFWCDPISGHATLYWYRQILGQGPELLVQFQDESVVDDSQLPKDRFSAERLKGVDSTLKIQPAELGDSAMYLCASSRLSGNYGYTFGSGTRLTVV.

Details on this clonotype: Mismatch with germline at one junction end may stem from a read error. This chain connects TRBV28 to TRBJ2-6; TRBD1 is a possible D gene (5 bases). This CDR3 has 18 residues. The germline CDR1 and CDR2 sequences are MDHEN and SYDVKM. DNA for the CDR3: TGTGCCAGCGGGGAAGAGGACAACACATTCTCTGGGGCCAACGTCCTAACTTTC. The encoded protein is CASGEEDNTFSGANVLTF.

The rearrangement joins TRBV12-3 or TRBV12-4 to TRBJ2-1, with D possibly TRBD1 on 6 matching bases. The CDR3 covers 14 residues. The V end lost 6 bases, the J end lost 6 bases, and 15 bases lay between the germline ends. CDR3 loop: CASSRTDPPNEQFF. Written as DNA, the CDR3 is TGTGCCAGCAGCCGGACAGACCCGCCCAATGAGCAGTTCTTC.

This rearrangement joins TRBV24-1 to TRBJ2-1, with TRBD2 matching over 8 bases. Per the germline V gene, CDR1 is KGHDR and CDR2 is SFDVKD. V was pared by 3 bases and J by 6 bases, with 9 bases of the junction left unmatched. CDR3 length equals 16 residues. This CDR3 reads CATSDPSGSRVNEQFF. The CDR3 coding sequence is TGTGCCACCAGTGATCCCAGCGGGAGTCGGGTCAATGAGCAGTTCTTC.

The CDR3 protein is CASTMGQQNQPQHF. CDR3 in DNA: TGTGCCAGCACCATGGGACAGCAAAATCAGCCCCAGCATTTT. V gene TRBV12-3 or TRBV12-4 combines with J gene TRBJ1-5; 7 nucleotides match TRBD1. Trimming at V came to 7 bases and at J to 4 bases, leaving 7 bases not matched to a gene. The CDR3 spans 14 residues.

The J gene is TRBJ1-6, the V gene TRBV7-9; possible D gene TRBD1, 5 bases. The CDR3 consists of 15 residues. Trimming removed 4 bases from V and 5 bases from J, with 12 bases in between. In germline, CDR1 is SEHNR, CDR2 FQNEAQ (reference sequence). The CDR3 DNA sequence: TGTGCCAGCAGCTCGAGCCAGGGTAATAATTCACCCCTCCACTTT. It is translated as CASSSSQGNNSPLHF. Complete variable domain (other parts from reference TRBV7-9 and TRBJ1-6): DTGVSQNPRHKITKRGQNVTFRCDPISEHNRLYWYRQTLGQGPEFLTYFQNEAQLEKSRLLSDRFSAERPKGSFSTLEIQRTEQGDSAMYLCASSSSQGNNSPLHFGNGTRLTVT.

This clonotype was detected once. The chain links TRBV6-2 or TRBV6-3 to TRBJ2-2, with unresolved D. CDR1 is MNHEY and CDR2 is SVGEGT in the germline V gene. The CDR3 loop spans 15 amino acids. The germline V and J ends were trimmed by 4 bases and 9 bases, with 18 bases remaining between them. This CDR3 is CASSSLSGRKRELFF. For the CDR3, the DNA is TGTGCCAGCAGTTCCTTATCCGGCAGGAAGCGGGAGCTGTTTTTT.

This chain joins TRBV6-6 and TRBJ1-2; D remains ambiguous. CDR1 is MNHNY and CDR2 is SVGAGI in the germline V gene (reference sequence). CDR3 length: 14 residues. Deletions cut 2 bases from V and 6 bases from J, with 13 bases between. The DNA for the CDR3 is TGTGCCAGCAGTTACACCATGACTGGGGATGGCTACACCTTC. It translates to CASSYTMTGDGYTF.

This clonotype was counted a single time. V is TRBV6-5 and J is TRBJ2-1; D is undetermined. This CDR3 contains 16 residues. V lost 2 bases to trimming and J lost 4 bases, with 15 bases between them. Germline CDR1 is MNHEY and CDR2 is SVGAGI. CDR3: CASSYPSLVLYNEQFF. The CDR3 DNA is TGTGCCAGCAGTTACCCCAGTTTGGTCCTATACAATGAGCAGTTCTTC.

The chain employs TRBV6-5 and TRBJ2-7; a possible D gene is TRBD1 (5 bases). The CDR3 runs to 15 residues. CDR1 and CDR2 from the germline V gene are MNHEY and SVGAGI. The V gene lost 2 bases and the J gene lost 4 bases, with 15 bases spanning the gap. This CDR3 reads CASSYGVGVEYEQYF. DNA for the CDR3: TGTGCCAGCAGTTACGGGGTAGGGGTCGAGTACGAGCAGTACTTC.

This clonotype occurred a few times. The chain joins TRBV11-2 to TRBJ2-5; perhaps D is TRBD1 or TRBD2 (5 bases each). The J call may not be correct, given that the DNA end is closer to TRBJ2-7. Germline V gene data show CDR1 as SGHAT and CDR2 as FQNNGV. This CDR3 region has 14 residues. CDR3 loop: CASGEGSLLFEQYF. Here the CDR3 DNA reads TGTGCCAGCGGCGAGGGGAGCCTACTTTTCGAGCAGTACTTC.

This sequence joins TRBV6-2 or TRBV6-3 and TRBJ2-1, with TRBD2 matching over 11 bases. The CDR3 has 17 amino acids. The V gene's germline CDR1 is MNHEY and CDR2 SVGEGT. V dropped 5 bases and J dropped 7; count of bases not matched to a gene: 13. DNA for the CDR3: TGTGCCAGCAGTAACCAGATAATAGCGGGAGGGAGGAATGAGCAGTTCTTC. This encodes CASSNQIIAGGRNEQFF.

The genes are TRBV27 and TRBJ2-1; D possibly corresponds to TRBD1 (6 bases). There are 13 residues in the CDR3. Trimming stripped 5 bases from V and 4 bases from J, with 9 bases between. The germline gives CDR1 MNHEY, CDR2 SMNVEV (reference sequence). The CDR3 DNA is TGTGCCAGCAGTACCCAGGGGTACAATGAGCAGTTCTTC. Its translation is CASSTQGYNEQFF.

The rearrangement links TRBV11-3 to TRBJ2-1, with TRBD2 matching 8 bases. Germline CDR1 SGHNT, CDR2 YENEEA. The ends lost 5 bases at V and 4 bases at J; junction bases unmatched: 7. The length of the CDR3 is 15 residues. This CDR3 reads CASSLLSGRYNEQFF. In DNA, the CDR3 is TGTGCCAGCAGCCTACTAAGCGGGAGATACAATGAGCAGTTCTTC.

The chain carries TRBV5-1 and TRBJ2-1; D gene ambiguous. Trimming removed 6 bases from V and 8 bases from J, with 15 bases in between. CDR3 size: 13 residues. The germline CDR1 and CDR2 sequences are SGHRS and YFSETQ. CDR3 amino acids: CASTRAGSDEQFF. Here the CDR3 DNA reads TGCGCCAGCACTAGGGCAGGATCGGATGAGCAGTTCTTC.

The chain combines TRBV28 with TRBJ2-7; D uncertain. CDR1 is MDHEN and CDR2 is SYDVKM in the germline V gene. With 1 base removed from V and 3 bases from J, the gap between germline ends came to 13 bases. The CDR3 totals 15 residues. CDR3: CASSLSGSLVYEQYF. The CDR3 region has the DNA TGTGCCAGCAGTTTATCCGGATCTCTAGTCTACGAGCAGTACTTC.

This clonotype was seen a handful of times. The chain combines TRBV29-1 with TRBJ2-3; 11 bases match TRBD2. Looked up from germline, CDR1 is SQVTM and CDR2 is ANQGSEA. V gave up 4 bases and J gave up 4 bases; unmatched junction bases: 10. The CDR3 has 16 amino acids. In DNA form, the CDR3 reads TGCAGCGTTGTTAGCGGGAGGGCCAAATATTCAGATACGCAGTATTTT. Protein product: CSVVSGRAKYSDTQYF.

This clonotype has just a few counts. The rearrangement joins TRBV20-1 to TRBJ2-1, with D perhaps matching TRBD2 (6 bases). This CDR3 comprises 13 residues. V gave up 5 bases and J gave up 7 bases, with 15 bases separating them. CDR1 and CDR2 from the germline V gene are DFQATT and SNEGSKA (reference sequence). CDR3 protein: CSAPPSGWNEQFF. The DNA for the CDR3 is TGCAGTGCTCCCCCGAGCGGGTGGAATGAGCAGTTCTTC.

Turning to this clonotype: At one of its ends the junction is not consistent with the germline gene, which may arise from a read error. The chain employs TRBV5-1 and TRBJ2-1; TRBD2 matches at 14 bases. Per germline, CDR1 SGHRS and CDR2 YFSETQ. CDR3 size: 18 residues. Here the CDR3 DNA reads TGCGCCAGCAGGGGTAGTGAGGGACTAGCGGGAGCATACAATGAGCGGTTCTTC. Translating it yields CASRGSEGLAGAYNERFF.

There are a few counts of this clonotype. V gene TRBV7-2 combines with J gene TRBJ2-7; no clear D. The CDR3 has 14 amino acids. V lost 1 base and J 2 bases, leaving 9 bases between the germline ends. Germline CDR1 and CDR2: SGHTA and FQGNSA. The CDR3 DNA sequence: TGTGCCAGCAGCTTAGATCGATCGGCCTACGAGCAGTACTTC. This sequence encodes CASSLDRSAYEQYF.

J is TRBJ2-3 and V is TRBV4-2, with a tentative D call TRBD2 (6 bases). V was pared by 0 bases and J by 2 bases, with 15 bases between. Germline CDR1 and CDR2: LGHNA and YNFKEQ. CDR3 length: 17 amino acids. The CDR3 DNA is TGTGCCAGCAGCCAAGAAAAAAGCGGGTTAAACACAGATACGCAGTATTTT. This sequence encodes CASSQEKSGLNTDTQYF.

The sample holds a few counts of this clonotype. The chain links TRBV12-3 or TRBV12-4 to TRBJ1-5; D not resolved. The CDR3 length is 14 residues. Deletions cut 5 bases from V and 3 bases from J, with 11 bases between. CDR3: CASSASFINQPQHF. CDR3 nucleotide sequence: TGTGCCAGCAGTGCCTCTTTCATCAATCAGCCCCAGCATTTT.

This chain uses TRBV7-2 with TRBJ2-4; D is possibly TRBD2 (5 bases). The germline V and J ends were trimmed by 3 bases and 0 bases, with 15 bases remaining between them. This CDR3 contains 17 residues. Per the germline V gene, CDR1 is SGHTA and CDR2 is FQGNSA. The CDR3 DNA follows: TGTGCCAGCAGCTTTGAACGACTTGGACTAGCCAAAAACATTCAGTACTTC. Amino acid sequence: CASSFERLGLAKNIQYF.